A selection of T cell receptor beta chains follows, all from one sample in a study of blood T cell repertoires in COVID-19. Assay used: immunoSEQ multiplex PCR; TCRdb lists only in-frame clones, some missing. The sample contains some 200,000 clones, 70% to 90% of which appear only once. Sequenced: peripheral blood. The receptors were gathered from a woman of 80 years or more with acute or convalescent COVID-19. The CDR3 runs from the conserved cysteine through the conserved F or W. A D gene is named only where the DNA matches it firmly. Only part of the rows carry a size: once, few, many, or a class if the clone is expanded.

V gene	clone size	J gene	D gene	CDR3 DNA	CDR3 protein
TRBV7-2	few	TRBJ1-1	TRBD1	TGTGCCAGCAGCCCCGGAGGACAGGGGAACACTGAAGCTTTCTTT	CASSPGGQGNTEAFF
TRBV19	-	TRBJ1-5	TRBD1	TGTGCCAGTAGTAAACTGCCAACAGGGGGCAATCAGCCCCAGCATTTT	CASSKLPTGGNQPQHF
TRBV11-2	-	TRBJ2-1	-	TGTGCCAGCAGCTTAGAGCCAGCGGAGTACAATGAGCAGTTCTTC	CASSLEPAEYNEQFF
TRBV6-5	once	TRBJ2-7	-	TGTGCCAGCAAAGCCAATGGGCAGTACTTC	CASKANGQYF
TRBV3-1/TRBV3-2	-	TRBJ2-5	-	TGTGCCAGCAGCCCTCGAGGTAAAGAGACCCAGTACTTC	CASSPRGKETQYF
TRBV27	-	TRBJ1-1	-	TGTGCCAGCAGACAGGGTTCGATCGGCACTGAAGCTTTCTTT	CASRQGSIGTEAFF
TRBV10-3	-	TRBJ1-2	-	TGTGCCATCAGTGTCGGACGGGGTGGAGGCTACACCTTC	CAISVGRGGGYTF
TRBV18	-	TRBJ2-7	-	TGTGCCAGCTCACCACGGAGCGGAATAGGTTTCGAGCAGTACTTC	CASSPRSGIGFEQYF
TRBV30	once	TRBJ1-4	-	TGTGCCTGGAGTGTTGGGGGCCGGGAAAAACTGTTTTTT	CAWSVGGREKLFF
TRBV5-4	-	TRBJ1-6	-	TGTGCCAGCAGCTTGGGGTTGGCCCGAGGGAATTCACCCCTCCACTTT	CASSLGLARGNSPLHF
TRBV5-4	-	TRBJ1-2	-	TGTGCCAGCAGCTTGGTTGAGGACAGTTATGGCTACACCTTC	CASSLVEDSYGYTF
TRBV5-1	few	TRBJ2-2	TRBD2	TGCGCCACCTCCCCTCGGGGACTAGCGGGAGCGCTACAGGCCGGGGAGCTGTTTTTT	CATSPRGLAGALQAGELFF
TRBV11-2	-	TRBJ2-2	TRBD2	TGTGCCAGCAGGGGCACTAGCGGGGGGGCTGGCGGGGAGCTGTTTTTT	CASRGTSGGAGGELFF
TRBV30	-	TRBJ1-2	-	TGTGCCTGGAGGCTGCAGGGGAACTATGGCTACACCTTC	CAWRLQGNYGYTF
TRBV5-1	once	TRBJ2-3	-	TGCGCCAGCAGCTTGGCCCTAGCCGGAAGCACAGATACGCAGTATTTT	CASSLALAGSTDTQYF
TRBV9	-	TRBJ1-4	-	TGTGCCAGCAGCAGGAGGGCTTCAACTAATGAAAAACTGTTTTTT	CASSRRASTNEKLFF
TRBV6-2/TRBV6-3	-	TRBJ2-2	-	TGTGCCAGCAGTTACTCGGTTCAGTACACCGGGGAGCTGTTTTTT	CASSYSVQYTGELFF
TRBV30	-	TRBJ1-2	-	TGTGCCTGGAGTGGGTCCAGGGTTGGTGGCGGCTACACCTTC	CAWSGSRVGGGYTF
TRBV5-1	once	TRBJ2-7	TRBD1	TGCGCCAGCAGCTTGTCTCCGGGACAGGGGATCTACGAGCAGTACTTC	CASSLSPGQGIYEQYF
TRBV3-1/TRBV3-2	-	TRBJ1-5	-	TGTGCCAGCTCATGGACAGATAGCAATCAGCCCCAGCATTTT	CASSWTDSNQPQHF
TRBV12-5	few	TRBJ1-1	-	TGTGCTAGTGGTTTGCCCCGAACGACGCCGGGCACTGAAGCTTTCTTT	CASGLPRTTPGTEAFF
TRBV12-3/TRBV12-4	-	TRBJ1-3	TRBD1	TGTGCCAGCAGTTCGGGACAGGGAAACACCATATATTTT	CASSSGQGNTIYF
TRBV7-2	few	TRBJ1-3	-	TGTGCCAGCAGCCCAGATGGGGGGTGGCCCTCTGGAAACACCATATATTTT	CASSPDGGWPSGNTIYF
TRBV14	-	TRBJ2-1	-	TGTGCCAGCAGCAGGGTCGGACATGCCTACAATGAGCAGTTCTTC	CASSRVGHAYNEQFF
TRBV7-3	once	TRBJ2-1	-	TGTGCCAGCAGCCTAGGGGCCTCCTACAATGAGCAGTTCTTC	CASSLGASYNEQFF
TRBV11-2	-	TRBJ2-3	-	TGTGCCAGCAGCTTAGGAGGGGCGGGATCGATCGCAGATACGCAGTATTTT	CASSLGGAGSIADTQYF
TRBV7-3	once	TRBJ2-5	TRBD2	TGTGCCAGCAGCTTAACTAGCGGGGGGGCCCTGGAGACCCAGTACTTC	CASSLTSGGALETQYF
TRBV25-1	-	TRBJ2-5	-	TGTGCCAGCAGTGAGCCACCCAGGGAGACCCAGTACTTC	CASSEPPRETQYF
TRBV11-2	-	TRBJ1-3	-	TGTGCCAGCAGCTTAGTTTTGAGCGGGAGCACCATATATTTT	CASSLVLSGSTIYF
TRBV18	-	TRBJ2-7	TRBD2	TGTGCCAGCTCACCACCGAGCGCTAGCGGGAGGGATGAGCAGTACTTC	CASSPPSASGRDEQYF
TRBV19	-	TRBJ2-7	-	TGTGCCAGTAGTACGGGACAATCCCCCTACGAGCAGTACTTC	CASSTGQSPYEQYF
TRBV19	-	TRBJ1-6	-	TGTGCCAGTAGTATTGGGGACATCAATAATTCACCCCTCCACTTT	CASSIGDINNSPLHF
TRBV27	-	TRBJ1-2	-	TGTGCCAGCAGTTCCCTCCTTAACTATGGCTACACCTTC	CASSSLLNYGYTF
TRBV4-1	-	TRBJ2-7	TRBD1	TGCGCCAGCAGCCAAGTAGGGGGCATATCCACCTACGAGCAGTACTTC	CASSQVGGISTYEQYF
TRBV5-1	-	TRBJ2-7	TRBD2	TGCGCCAGCAGCTCCAGGACTAGCGGGAGCTACGAGCAGTACTTC	CASSSRTSGSYEQYF
TRBV2	-	TRBJ2-6	TRBD2	TGTGCCAGCACAACCGCGACAGGGGCTAGCGGGGGGGTTGGGGCCAACGTCCTGACTTTC	CASTTATGASGGVGANVLTF
TRBV7-2	few	TRBJ2-7	TRBD1	TGTGCCAGCAGCCGACAGGGTTCCTACGAGCAGTACTTC	CASSRQGSYEQYF
TRBV3-1/TRBV3-2	-	TRBJ2-7	-	TGTGCCAGCAGCCAAGATCTCGGAAGGGGGAGACACGAGCAGTACTTC	CASSQDLGRGRHEQYF
TRBV9	-	TRBJ2-4	TRBD1	TGTGCCAGCAGCATAGGGACAGAAAACATTCAGTACTTC	CASSIGTENIQYF
TRBV29-1	-	TRBJ2-3	TRBD2	TGCAGCGTTAGCGGGGGAGATACGCAGTATTTT	CSVSGGDTQYF
TRBV14	-	TRBJ1-6	-	TGTGCCAGCAGCCGGAAGGGGATTTACTCCTATAATTCACCCCTCCACTTT	CASSRKGIYSYNSPLHF
TRBV30	-	TRBJ1-5	-	TGTGCCTGGAGCCACAGAGACAATCAGCCCCAGCATTTT	CAWSHRDNQPQHF
TRBV10-3	-	TRBJ1-1	-	TGTGCCATCAGTGAAGGCGGTTACACTGAAGCTTTCTTT	CAISEGGYTEAFF
TRBV5-6	-	TRBJ1-1	TRBD1	TGTGCCAGCAGCTCCCCCTCTAAACAGGGGATCGAAGCTTTCTTT	CASSSPSKQGIEAFF
TRBV2	-	TRBJ2-1	TRBD2	TGTGCCAGCATTGGGCTAGCGGGGCCCCTAGAGAACAATGAGCAGTTCTTC	CASIGLAGPLENNEQFF
TRBV5-6	-	TRBJ2-2	-	TGTGCCAGCAGCGGTCGGAGAGGCGTCACCGGGGAGCTGTTTTTT	CASSGRRGVTGELFF
TRBV29-1	-	TRBJ1-4	TRBD1	TGCAGCGTTGAAGTTCCGACAGGGGGAGGCGAAAAACTGTTTTTT	CSVEVPTGGGEKLFF
TRBV19	few	TRBJ2-1	TRBD2	TGTGCCAGTAGTATAGAGGGGCGGGGGGCATACAATGAGCAGTTCTTC	CASSIEGRGAYNEQFF
TRBV10-3	-	TRBJ1-5	-	TGTGCCATCAGTGAGTCGATGACAGGCGATCAGCCCCAGCATTTT	CAISESMTGDQPQHF
TRBV6-2/TRBV6-3	-	TRBJ1-3	TRBD1	TGTGCCAGCAGTTCTGCCGGGACAGAGCTCGGGGGACCAAACACCATATATTTT	CASSSAGTELGGPNTIYF
TRBV5-4	few	TRBJ2-3	TRBD2	TGTGCCAGCAGCTTAAGACTAGCGGACACAGATACGCAGTATTTT	CASSLRLADTDTQYF
TRBV11-2	-	TRBJ1-4	-	TGTGCCAGCAGCTTCATTAGCGGCAGACTCCTTACTGAAAAACTGTTTTTT	CASSFISGRLLTEKLFF
TRBV27	-	TRBJ1-6	TRBD1	TGTGCCAGCTATCTGACAGGGGGCTATGGTAATTCACCCCTCCACTTT	CASYLTGGYGNSPLHF
TRBV9	-	TRBJ2-3	TRBD1	TGTGCCAGCAGCCCTCTTGTAGGGGGCGAGACAGATACGCAGTATTTT	CASSPLVGGETDTQYF
TRBV25-1	-	TRBJ1-1	-	TGTGCCAGCAGTGATGCGACAGTTATGAACACTGAAGCTTTCTTT	CASSDATVMNTEAFF
TRBV11-2	-	TRBJ1-1	-	TGTGCCAGCAGTCAAACATCGGCGGGACTCACCGGGAGAACTGAAGCTTTCTTT	CASSQTSAGLTGRTEAFF
TRBV11-2	-	TRBJ2-7	TRBD1	TGTGCCAGCAGCCGGACAGGGGTTAATAACGAGCAGTACTTC	CASSRTGVNNEQYF
TRBV20-1	-	TRBJ2-7	-	TGCAGTGCTAGTCGGCTTAGCGGCTTCCCCTACGAGCAGTACTTC	CSASRLSGFPYEQYF
TRBV6-1	few	TRBJ1-5	TRBD1	TGTGCCAGCAGTGCAATGACAGGGGTTAGCAATCAGCCCCAGCATTTT	CASSAMTGVSNQPQHF
TRBV4-2	-	TRBJ1-4	-	TGTGCCAGCAGCCGAGCCACCCAGGGCAATGAAAAACTGTTTTTT	CASSRATQGNEKLFF